These T cell receptor beta chains were read from a single sample in a study of human T cells and chemical hapten exposure. Each CDR3 protein gets one entry after TCRdb re-called the RACE reads with MiXCR. Here the sample spans roughly 84,000 distinct CDR3 sequences, less than 11% being singletons. Material: whole blood, obtained in connection with sensitization to the hapten diphenylcyclopropenone (DPC). These receptors came from a woman in her forties or fifties with alopecia areata. Some clones in this sample may be carry-over from other donors' samples. The CDR3 runs from the conserved cysteine through the conserved F or W. The D gene is left open where the match is weak. Only some rows state a clone size, as once, few, many or a class for expanded clones.

clone size	J gene	V gene	D gene	CDR3 protein	CDR3 DNA
-	TRBJ2-2	TRBV19	TRBD1	CASSLGQGAGTGELFF	TGTGCCAGTAGTCTGGGACAGGGGGCTGGCACCGGGGAGCTGTTTTTT
many	TRBJ1-2	TRBV14	-	CASSLFGQSYGYTF	TGTGCCAGCAGCCTATTCGGACAGTCCTATGGCTACACCTTC
-	TRBJ2-1	TRBV20-1	-	CSASESYNEQFF	TGCAGTGCTAGCGAATCCTACAATGAGCAGTTCTTC
many	TRBJ2-1	TRBV7-8	TRBD2	CASSPTSGRSNEQFF	TGTGCCAGCAGCCCGACTAGCGGGAGATCCAATGAGCAGTTCTTC
many	TRBJ2-3	TRBV7-8	TRBD2	CASNQPLGLALATQYF	TGTGCCAGCAACCAACCTTTGGGACTAGCCTTAGCTACGCAGTATTTT
few	TRBJ1-2	TRBV12-3/TRBV12-4	-	CASSLVGYGYTF	TGTGCCAGCAGTTTAGTAGGCTATGGCTACACCTTC
few	TRBJ2-7	TRBV15	-	CATSREPGGRSSYEQYF	TGTGCCACCAGCAGAGAACCCGGCGGTAGGAGCTCCTACGAGCAGTACTTC
-	TRBJ2-1	TRBV7-2	-	CASSFKPGLNNEQFF	TGTGCCAGCAGCTTCAAGCCGGGACTGAACAATGAGCAGTTCTTC
many	TRBJ2-4	TRBV4-1	-	CASSTQPRNPSDIQYF	TGCGCCAGCAGTACTCAGCCAAGAAACCCTAGCGACATTCAGTACTTC
many	TRBJ1-4	TRBV2	-	CASRMTREKGLFF	TGTGCCAGCAGGATGACACGGGAAAAGGGACTGTTTTTT
-	TRBJ2-5	TRBV18	-	CASSQGNQETQYF	TGTGCCAGCTCACAAGGGAACCAAGAGACCCAGTACTTC
many	TRBJ1-3	TRBV12-3/TRBV12-4	-	CASLRGGENGNTIYF	TGTGCCAGCTTAAGGGGAGGGGAGAATGGAAACACCATATATTTT
-	TRBJ2-3	TRBV29-1	TRBD2	CSVDSSGRAYPTDTQYF	TGCAGCGTTGATTCCAGCGGGAGGGCCTATCCCACAGATACGCAGTATTTT
few	TRBJ2-1	TRBV19	TRBD2	CASSTSGSIFDEQFF	TGTGCCAGTAGTACTAGCGGGAGTATTTTTGATGAGCAGTTCTTC
many	TRBJ1-2	TRBV27	-	CASSKRGPANYGYTF	TGTGCCAGCAGTAAACGAGGACCAGCTAACTATGGCTACACCTTC
-	TRBJ2-1	TRBV29-1	-	CSVPEAAYNEQFF	TGCAGCGTACCAGAGGCAGCCTACAATGAGCAGTTCTTC
-	TRBJ1-3	TRBV12-3/TRBV12-4	-	CASSLGIGNTIYF	TGTGCCAGCAGTTTGGGGATCGGAAACACCATATATTTT
many	TRBJ2-6	TRBV6-1	-	CASSLGSGANVLTF	TGTGCCAGCAGTCTAGGCTCTGGGGCCAACGTCCTGACTTTC
many	TRBJ1-3	TRBV20-1	-	CSARTPPGNTIYF	TGCAGTGCTCGGACTCCCCCTGGAAACACCATATATTTT
many	TRBJ2-3	TRBV7-6	TRBD2	CASSLVAGGPDTQYF	TGTGCCAGCAGCTTAGTAGCGGGAGGGCCCGATACGCAGTATTTT
few	TRBJ2-7	TRBV29-1	TRBD2	CSVLAGLSYEQYF	TGCAGCGTCCTAGCGGGCCTCTCCTACGAGCAGTACTTC
-	TRBJ2-5	TRBV9	TRBD1	CASSERTGRPETQYF	TGTGCCAGCAGCGAGAGGACAGGGAGGCCAGAGACCCAGTACTTC
many	TRBJ1-4	TRBV7-6	TRBD1	CASSTGGTNEKLFF	TGTGCCAGCTCTACAGGGGGCACTAATGAAAAACTGTTTTTT